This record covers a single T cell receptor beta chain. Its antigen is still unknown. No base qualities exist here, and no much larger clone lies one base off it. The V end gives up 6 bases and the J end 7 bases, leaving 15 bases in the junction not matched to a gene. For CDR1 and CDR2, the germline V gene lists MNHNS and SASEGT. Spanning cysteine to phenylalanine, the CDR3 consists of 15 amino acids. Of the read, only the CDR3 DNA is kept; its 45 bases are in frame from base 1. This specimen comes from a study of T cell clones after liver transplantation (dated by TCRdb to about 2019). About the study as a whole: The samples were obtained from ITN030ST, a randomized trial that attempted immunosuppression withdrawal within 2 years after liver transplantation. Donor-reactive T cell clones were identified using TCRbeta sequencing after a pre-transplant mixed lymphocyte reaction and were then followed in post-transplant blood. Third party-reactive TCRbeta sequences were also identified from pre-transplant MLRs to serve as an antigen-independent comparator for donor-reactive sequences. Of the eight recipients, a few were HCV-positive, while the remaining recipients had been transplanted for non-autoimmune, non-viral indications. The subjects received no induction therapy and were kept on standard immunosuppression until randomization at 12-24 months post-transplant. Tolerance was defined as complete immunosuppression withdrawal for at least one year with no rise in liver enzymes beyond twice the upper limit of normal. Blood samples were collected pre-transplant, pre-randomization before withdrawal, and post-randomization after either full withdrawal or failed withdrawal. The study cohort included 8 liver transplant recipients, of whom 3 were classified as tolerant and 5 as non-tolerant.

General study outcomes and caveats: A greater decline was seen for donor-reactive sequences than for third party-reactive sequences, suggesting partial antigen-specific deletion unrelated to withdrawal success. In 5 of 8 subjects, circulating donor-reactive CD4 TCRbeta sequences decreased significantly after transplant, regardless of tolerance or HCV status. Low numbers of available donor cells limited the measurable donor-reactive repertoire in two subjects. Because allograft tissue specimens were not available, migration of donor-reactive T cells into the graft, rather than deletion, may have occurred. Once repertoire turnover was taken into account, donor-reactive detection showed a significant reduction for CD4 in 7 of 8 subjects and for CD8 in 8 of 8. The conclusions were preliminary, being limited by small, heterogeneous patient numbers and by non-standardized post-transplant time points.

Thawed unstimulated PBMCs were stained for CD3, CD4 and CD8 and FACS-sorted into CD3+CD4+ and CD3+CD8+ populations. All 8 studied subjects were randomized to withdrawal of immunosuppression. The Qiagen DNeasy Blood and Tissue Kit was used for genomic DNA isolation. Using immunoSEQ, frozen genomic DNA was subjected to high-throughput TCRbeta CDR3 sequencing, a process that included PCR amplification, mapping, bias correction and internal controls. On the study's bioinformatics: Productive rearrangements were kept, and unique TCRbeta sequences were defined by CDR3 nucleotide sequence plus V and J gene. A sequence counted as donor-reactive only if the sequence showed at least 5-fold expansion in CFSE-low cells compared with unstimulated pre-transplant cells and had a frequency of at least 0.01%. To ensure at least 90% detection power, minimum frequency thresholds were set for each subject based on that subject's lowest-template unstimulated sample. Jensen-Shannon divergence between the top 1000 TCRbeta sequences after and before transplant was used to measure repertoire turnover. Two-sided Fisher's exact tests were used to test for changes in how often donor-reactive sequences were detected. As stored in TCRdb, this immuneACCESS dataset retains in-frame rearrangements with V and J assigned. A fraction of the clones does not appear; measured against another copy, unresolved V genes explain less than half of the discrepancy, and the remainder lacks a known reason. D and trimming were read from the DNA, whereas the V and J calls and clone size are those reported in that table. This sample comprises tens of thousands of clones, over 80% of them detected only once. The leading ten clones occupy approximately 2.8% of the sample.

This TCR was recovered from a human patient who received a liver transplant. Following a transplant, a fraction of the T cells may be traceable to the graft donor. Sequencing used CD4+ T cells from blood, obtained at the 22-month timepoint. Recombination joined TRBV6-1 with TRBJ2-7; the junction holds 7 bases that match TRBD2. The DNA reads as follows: TGTGCCAGCAGGCCCGGGGGGTTGAGAAAAAGGGAGCAGTACTTC. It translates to CASRPGGLRKREQYF.